Shown below are 17 T cell receptor beta chains from a single sample sequenced in a study of B cell selection in AIRE deficiency. Sorting defined conventional CD4 T cells as CD4+CD127+. Repertoires were generated with immunoSEQ multiplex PCR, while TCRdb's copy carries only in-frame clones and drops some. The data hold roughly 25,000 clones, with 96% observed a single time. Sequencing was done on a sample of CD4+CD127+ conventional T cells sorted from PBMCs. These receptors originate from a human donor in good health.

The rearrangement links TRBV6-1 to TRBJ2-7, with 9 bases lining up with TRBD2. Germline lookup yields CDR1 MNHNS and CDR2 SASEGT. V lost 3 bases, J lost 1 base, and 7 bases stayed unmatched. This CDR3 region has 16 residues. The CDR3 DNA is TGTGCCAGCAGTGACCCGGGACTAGCATTTTCCTACGAGCAGTACTTC. Its protein product is CASSDPGLAFSYEQYF.

The gene calls are TRBV7-9 and TRBJ2-5; 8 bases are shared with TRBD2. The junction had 3 bases not matched to a gene; V was cut back by 1 base and J by 2 bases. The V gene's germline CDR1 is SEHNR and CDR2 FQNEAQ (reference sequence). The CDR3 runs to 15 residues. DNA for the CDR3: TGTGCCAGCAGCTTAGTCCGGGGGGGACAAGAGACCCAGTACTTC. The encoded protein is CASSLVRGGQETQYF.

The genes are TRBV10-3 and TRBJ2-7, with D unclear. Trimming pared 3 bases from V and 1 base from J, leaving 4 bases between. The CDR3 contains 12 residues. Germline assignment: CDR1 ENHRY and CDR2 SYGVKD. In nucleotides, the CDR3 is TGTGCCATCAGTGAACAGTCCTACGAGCAGTACTTC. Its translation is CAISEQSYEQYF.

This chain uses TRBV9 with TRBJ2-2; D not resolved. Per the germline V gene, CDR1 is SGDLS and CDR2 is YYNGEE. Trimming removed 1 base at V and 1 base at J, with 8 bases between. The CDR3 totals 15 residues. CDR3 in amino acids: CASSVTSRNTGELFF. The DNA for the CDR3 is TGTGCCAGCAGCGTAACAAGCCGGAACACCGGGGAGCTGTTTTTT.

With regard to this clone: The junction does not match germline at one end; this may be a read error. This chain joins TRBV5-1 and TRBJ2-7, with D perhaps TRBD2 (6 bases). CDR1 is SGHRS, CDR2 YFSETQ, per germline. The CDR3 has 16 residues. Here the CDR3 DNA reads TGCGCCAGCAGCTTGGCGGGCGGGATCCCCTCCAACGAGCAGTACTTC. Protein: CASSLAGGIPSNEQYF.

This chain uses TRBV19 with TRBJ2-5; no clear D. Per germline, CDR1 LNHDA and CDR2 SQIVND (reference sequence). V was shortened by 11 bases and J by 2 bases, with 3 bases between the two germline ends. The CDR3 covers 9 residues. CDR3 region: CAGQETQYF. In DNA, the CDR3 is TGTGCCGGGCAAGAGACCCAGTACTTC. Drawing the rest from reference TRBV19 and TRBJ2-5, the complete variable domain is DGGITQSPKYLFRKEGQNVTLSCEQNLNHDAMYWYRQDPGQGLRLIYYSQIVNDFQKGDIAEGYSVSREKKESFPLTVTSAQKNPTAFYLCAGQETQYFGPGTRLLVL.

This chain connects TRBV7-3 to TRBJ2-7; a possible D gene is TRBD2 (6 bases). The V end lost 4 bases, the J end lost 10 bases, and 20 bases lay between the germline ends. In germline, CDR1 is SGHTA, CDR2 FQGTGA. The CDR3 loop spans 14 amino acids. CDR3 DNA sequence: TGTGCCAGCAGCTCCCCCCGGACTAAACGGCGACAGTACTTC. Protein: CASSSPRTKRRQYF. The full variable domain, completed using reference TRBV7-3 and TRBJ2-7, is GAGVSQTPSNKVTEKGKYVELRCDPISGHTALYWYRQSLGQGPEFLIYFQGTGAADDSGLPNDRFFAVRPEGSVSTLKIQRTERGDSAVYLCASSSPRTKRRQYFGPGTRLTVT.

V and J are TRBV27 and TRBJ2-3, with a possible D match to TRBD2 (5 bases). Germline assignment: CDR1 MNHEY and CDR2 SMNVEV (reference sequence). V dropped 0 bases and J dropped 5 bases, with 18 bases sitting between them. The CDR3 runs to 17 residues. This CDR3 is CASSLSDGLLRGDTQYF. The CDR3 nucleotides are TGTGCCAGCAGTTTATCCGACGGCCTCCTTCGGGGAGATACGCAGTATTTT.

This clone was observed a handful of times. The rearrangement links TRBV29-1 to TRBJ1-2, with 10 bases fitting TRBD1. Germline V lookup: CDR1 SQVTM, CDR2 ANQGSEA. The CDR3 extends over 15 amino acids. With 0 bases clipped from V and 4 bases from J, the junction kept 5 bases outside the gene matches. The CDR3 region is CSVEDPRTGGYGYTF. CDR3 bases: TGCAGCGTTGAAGATCCGAGGACAGGGGGCTATGGCTACACCTTC.

The J gene is TRBJ2-6, the V gene TRBV2; D is uncertain. CDR3 length: 17 residues. CDR1 is SNHLY, CDR2 FYNNEI, per germline. Deletions cut 7 bases from V and 0 bases from J, with 16 bases between. The CDR3 coding sequence is TGTGCCAGCAAGGTCCAGGCCCGTGGCTCTGGGGCCAACGTCCTGACTTTC. Residues: CASKVQARGSGANVLTF.

This clone was picked up one time. The chain recombines TRBV2 with TRBJ2-5; 8 positions agree with TRBD2. CDR3 size: 17 residues. Germline V CDR1 and CDR2: SNHLY, FYNNEI. V was pared by 7 bases and J by 4 bases, with 17 bases of the junction left unmatched. The CDR3 sequence is CASMGPGYGRVVETQYF. CDR3 sequence (DNA): TGTGCCAGCATGGGGCCGGGCTACGGGAGGGTTGTAGAGACCCAGTACTTC.

The V and J genes are TRBV6-5 and TRBJ2-3; 7 bases are a match to TRBD1. V gave up 5 bases and J gave up 2 bases; unmatched junction bases: 7. The CDR3 contains 15 residues. In germline, CDR1 is MNHEY, CDR2 SVGAGI. The CDR3, as DNA: TGTGCCAGCAGTCGTCCCGGGACAGCCACAGATACGCAGTATTTT. Its protein product is CASSRPGTATDTQYF.

This clone was seen only once. The chain uses TRBV7-9 and TRBJ1-2; TRBD1 matches 8 bases. Germline lookup yields CDR1 SEHNR and CDR2 FQNEAQ (reference sequence). The CDR3 totals 14 residues. The trim removed 3 bases at V and 0 bases at J, leaving 0 bases unmatched. CDR3 nucleotide sequence: TGTGCCAGCAGCTTGGGACAGGCTAACTATGGCTACACCTTC. Protein product: CASSLGQANYGYTF.

J is TRBJ2-1 and V is TRBV19; possibly TRBD2 for D (6 bases). V lost 6 bases and J 2 bases, leaving 17 bases between the germline ends. From germline, CDR1 is LNHDA and CDR2 SQIVND (reference sequence). The CDR3 sequence is 16 residues long. DNA for the CDR3: TGTGCCAGTAGCCGTTTTCGGGGGAGCCCCTACAATGAGCAGTTCTTC. Amino acid sequence: CASSRFRGSPYNEQFF. The full variable domain, in which reference TRBV19 and TRBJ2-1 provide the parts outside the CDR3, is DGGITQSPKYLFRKEGQNVTLSCEQNLNHDAMYWYRQDPGQGLRLIYYSQIVNDFQKGDIAEGYSVSREKKESFPLTVTSAQKNPTAFYLCASSRFRGSPYNEQFFGPGTRLTVL.

This chain joins TRBV7-9 and TRBJ2-5, with D tentatively TRBD2 (6 bases). V was cut by 0 bases and J by 3 bases, with 8 bases left in between. CDR3 size: 14 residues. CDR1 and CDR2 from the germline V gene are SEHNR and FQNEAQ (reference sequence). CDR3 DNA sequence: TGTGCCAGCAGCTTAGCGCTAGCGAAAGAGACCCAGTACTTC. Amino acid sequence: CASSLALAKETQYF.

The J gene is TRBJ2-5, the V gene TRBV5-1; 10 bases are shared with TRBD1. Trimming took 1 base from V and 7 from J; bases not matched to a gene: 13. Germline CDR1 SGHRS, CDR2 YFSETQ. This CDR3 has 17 amino acids. The CDR3: CASSLRSGDRGEVTQYF. The CDR3 DNA reads TGCGCCAGCAGCTTGAGGAGCGGGGACAGGGGAGAAGTGACCCAGTACTTC. The full variable domain, with the rest looked up from reference TRBV5-1 and TRBJ2-5, is KAGVTQTPRYLIKTRGQQVTLSCSPISGHRSVSWYQQTPGQGLQFLFEYFSETQRNKGNFPGRFSGRQFSNSRSEMNVSTLELGDSALYLCASSLRSGDRGEVTQYFGPGTRLLVL.

The chain is built from TRBV10-1 and TRBJ2-7; D is possibly TRBD1 or TRBD2 (6 bases each). The V gene lost 0 bases and the J gene lost 5 bases, with 8 bases spanning the gap. CDR1 is WNHNN, CDR2 SYGVQD, per germline (reference sequence). The CDR3 length is 13 residues. The CDR3 region has the DNA TGCGCCAGCAGTGAGTCGGGGGGCCACGAGCAGTACTTC. Translated, it gives CASSESGGHEQYF.